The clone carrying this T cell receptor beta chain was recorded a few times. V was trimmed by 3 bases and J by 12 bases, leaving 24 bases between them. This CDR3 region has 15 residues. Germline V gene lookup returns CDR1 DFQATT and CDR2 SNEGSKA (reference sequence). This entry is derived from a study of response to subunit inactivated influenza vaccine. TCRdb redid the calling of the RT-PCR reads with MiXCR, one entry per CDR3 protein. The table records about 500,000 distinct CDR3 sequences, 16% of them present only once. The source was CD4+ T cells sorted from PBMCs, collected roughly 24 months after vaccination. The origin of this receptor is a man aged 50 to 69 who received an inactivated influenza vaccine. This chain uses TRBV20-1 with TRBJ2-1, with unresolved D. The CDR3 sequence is CSASQSRLRIERQFF. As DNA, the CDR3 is TGCAGTGCTAGTCAAAGTCGGTTGCGGATCGAAAGGCAGTTCTTC.